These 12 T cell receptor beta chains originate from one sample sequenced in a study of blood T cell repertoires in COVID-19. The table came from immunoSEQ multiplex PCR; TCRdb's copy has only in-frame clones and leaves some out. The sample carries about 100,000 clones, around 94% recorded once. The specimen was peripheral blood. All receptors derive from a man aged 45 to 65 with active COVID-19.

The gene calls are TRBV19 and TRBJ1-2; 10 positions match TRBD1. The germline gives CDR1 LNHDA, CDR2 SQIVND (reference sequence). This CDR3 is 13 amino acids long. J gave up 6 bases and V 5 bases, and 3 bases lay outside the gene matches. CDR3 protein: CASSAGTGDGYTF. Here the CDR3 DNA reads TGTGCCAGTAGTGCCGGGACAGGGGATGGCTACACCTTC. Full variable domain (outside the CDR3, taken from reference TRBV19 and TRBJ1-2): DGGITQSPKYLFRKEGQNVTLSCEQNLNHDAMYWYRQDPGQGLRLIYYSQIVNDFQKGDIAEGYSVSREKKESFPLTVTSAQKNPTAFYLCASSAGTGDGYTFGSGTRLTVV.

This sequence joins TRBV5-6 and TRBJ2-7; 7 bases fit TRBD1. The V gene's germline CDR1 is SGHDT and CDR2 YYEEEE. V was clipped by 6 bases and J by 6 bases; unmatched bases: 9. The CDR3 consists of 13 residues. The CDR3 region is CASTINRGREQYF. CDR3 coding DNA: TGTGCCAGCACCATAAACAGGGGTCGCGAGCAGTACTTC.

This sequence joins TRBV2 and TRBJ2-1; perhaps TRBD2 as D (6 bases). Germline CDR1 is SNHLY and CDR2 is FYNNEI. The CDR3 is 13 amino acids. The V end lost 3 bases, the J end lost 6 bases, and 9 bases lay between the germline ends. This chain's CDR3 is CASSDLRGNEQFF. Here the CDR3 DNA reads TGTGCCAGCAGTGATTTGCGGGGCAATGAGCAGTTCTTC. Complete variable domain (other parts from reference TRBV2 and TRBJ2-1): EPEVTQTPSHQVTQMGQEVILRCVPISNHLYFYWYRQILGQKVEFLVSFYNNEISEKSEIFDDQFSVERPDGSNFTLKIRSTKLEDSAMYFCASSDLRGNEQFFGPGTRLTVL.

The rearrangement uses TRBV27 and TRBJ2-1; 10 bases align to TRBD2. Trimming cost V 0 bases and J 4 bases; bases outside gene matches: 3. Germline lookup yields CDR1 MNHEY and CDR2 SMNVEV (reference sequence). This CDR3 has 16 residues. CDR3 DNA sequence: TGTGCCAGCAGTTTATCGTCTAGCGGGAGTTACAATGAGCAGTTCTTC. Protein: CASSLSSSGSYNEQFF.

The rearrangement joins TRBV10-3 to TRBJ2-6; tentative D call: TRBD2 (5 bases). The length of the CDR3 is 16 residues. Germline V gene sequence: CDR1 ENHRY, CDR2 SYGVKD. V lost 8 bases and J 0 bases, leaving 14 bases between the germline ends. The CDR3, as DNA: TGTGCCATCGGAGGAAGAGGCGCCTCTGGGGCCAACGTCCTGACTTTC. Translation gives CAIGGRGASGANVLTF.

The CDR3 bases are TGTGCCAGCAGTGATACAGGGATTCGGGGCAATCAGCCCCAGCATTTT. Translation: CASSDTGIRGNQPQHF. This chain joins TRBV6-2 or TRBV6-3 and TRBJ1-5, with a weak D call TRBD1 (6 bases). Per germline, CDR1 MNHEY and CDR2 SVGEGT. The germline V and J ends were trimmed by 5 bases and 2 bases, with 16 bases remaining between them. The CDR3 spans 16 residues.

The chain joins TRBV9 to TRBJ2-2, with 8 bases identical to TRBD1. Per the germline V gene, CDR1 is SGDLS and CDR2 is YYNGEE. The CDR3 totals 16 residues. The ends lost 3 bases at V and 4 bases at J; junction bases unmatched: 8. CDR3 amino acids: CASSERTGQTTGELFF. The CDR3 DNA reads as TGTGCCAGCAGCGAGAGGACAGGGCAAACCACCGGGGAGCTGTTTTTT. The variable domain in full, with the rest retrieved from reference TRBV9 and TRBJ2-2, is DSGVTQTPKHLITATGQRVTLRCSPRSGDLSVYWYQQSLDQGLQFLIQYYNGEERAKGNILERFSAQQFPDLHSELNLSSLELGDSALYFCASSERTGQTTGELFFGEGSRLTVL.

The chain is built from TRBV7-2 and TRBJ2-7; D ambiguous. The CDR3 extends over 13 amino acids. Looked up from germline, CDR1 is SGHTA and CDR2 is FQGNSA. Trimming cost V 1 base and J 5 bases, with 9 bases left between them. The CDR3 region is CASSLVVANEQYF. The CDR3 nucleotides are TGTGCCAGCAGCTTAGTAGTTGCCAACGAGCAGTACTTC.

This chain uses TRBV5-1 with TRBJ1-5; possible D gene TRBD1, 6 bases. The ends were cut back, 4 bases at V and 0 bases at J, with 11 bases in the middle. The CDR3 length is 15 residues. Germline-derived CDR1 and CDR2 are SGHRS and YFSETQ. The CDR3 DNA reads TGCGCCAGCAGCGAGCAGGGGAATAGCAATCAGCCCCAGCATTTT. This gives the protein CASSEQGNSNQPQHF.

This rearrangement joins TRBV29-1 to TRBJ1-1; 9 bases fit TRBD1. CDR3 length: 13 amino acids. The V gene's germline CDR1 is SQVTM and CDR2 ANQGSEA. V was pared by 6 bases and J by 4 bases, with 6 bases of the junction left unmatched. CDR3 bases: TGCAGCGTGGACAGGGGCCGGGGCACTGAAGCTTTCTTT. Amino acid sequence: CSVDRGRGTEAFF.

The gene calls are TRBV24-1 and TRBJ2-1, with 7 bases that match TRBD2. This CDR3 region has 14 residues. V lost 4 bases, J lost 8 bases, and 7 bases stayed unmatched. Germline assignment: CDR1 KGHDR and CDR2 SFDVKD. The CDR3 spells CATSDPRTRHEQFF. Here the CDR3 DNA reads TGTGCCACCAGTGACCCTCGGACTAGGCATGAGCAGTTCTTC.

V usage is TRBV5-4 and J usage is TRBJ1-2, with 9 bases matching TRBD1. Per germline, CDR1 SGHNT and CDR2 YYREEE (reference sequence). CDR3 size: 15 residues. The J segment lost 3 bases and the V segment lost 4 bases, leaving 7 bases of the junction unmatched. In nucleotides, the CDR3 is TGTGCCAGCAGCAGGACAGGGGAAGGTCACTATGGCTACACCTTC. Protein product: CASSRTGEGHYGYTF.